The 13 T cell receptor beta chains reported below all come from one sample, sequenced in a study of beta chain features in type 1 diabetes. Expressed TCRB transcripts got sequenced, as all isolated RNA was reverse transcribed. The repertoire was sequenced with immunoSEQ multiplex PCR; TCRdb's copy has only in-frame clones and lacks some. The sample gives over 350,000 clones, approximately 16% of which show up once; approximately 0.02% is in the top ten. The sample comprised naive CD4+ T cells from blood. Receptors originate from a woman aged 18 to 35 in good health.

To note about this clone: At the DNA level, this CDR3 is encoded by other sequences in the same sample as well. V usage is TRBV28 and J usage is TRBJ2-1; no definite D call. CDR1 is MDHEN, CDR2 SYDVKM, per germline. CDR3 length: 12 residues. V lost 2 bases, J lost 4 bases, and 3 bases lay in between. The CDR3 DNA sequence: TGTGCCAGCAGTTTACCTTACAATGAGCAGTTCTTC. Protein: CASSLPYNEQFF.

The chain joins TRBV30 to TRBJ1-3; D unclear. Trimming cost V 0 bases and J 0 bases, with 12 bases left between them. Per germline, CDR1 GTSNPN and CDR2 SVGIG (reference sequence). The CDR3 contains 16 residues. The CDR3 here is CAWSVAQPGSGNTIYF. DNA of the CDR3: TGTGCCTGGAGTGTTGCTCAGCCAGGCTCTGGAAACACCATATATTTT. Looking up the rest from reference TRBV30 and TRBJ1-3 gives the full variable domain: SQTIHQWPATLVQPVGSPLSLECTVEGTSNPNLYWYRQAAGRGLQLLFYSVGIGQISSEVPQNLSASRPQDRQFILSSKKLLLSDSGFYLCAWSVAQPGSGNTIYFGEGSWLTVV.

The J gene is TRBJ2-5, the V gene TRBV28; 8 bases agree with TRBD1. Losses at the gene ends were 5 bases for V and 7 bases for J; bases not matched to a gene: 15. The CDR3 contains 16 residues. Looked up from germline, CDR1 is MDHEN and CDR2 is SYDVKM. In DNA form, the CDR3 reads TGTGCCAGCAGTCCCGCCCGTGGGGACAGGCACCGGACCCAGTACTTC. Translation gives CASSPARGDRHRTQYF. Full variable domain (missing parts from reference TRBV28 and TRBJ2-5): DVKVTQSSRYLVKRTGEKVFLECVQDMDHENMFWYRQDPGLGLRLIYFSYDVKMKEKGDIPEGYSVSREKKERFSLILESASTNQTSMYLCASSPARGDRHRTQYFGPGTRLLVL.

This clone was counted between two and nine times. The rearrangement joins TRBV10-3 to TRBJ2-1, with 11 bases that match TRBD2. This CDR3 is built from 18 residues. In germline, CDR1 is ENHRY, CDR2 SYGVKD. The V and J ends lost 4 bases and 1 base, in that order; junction bases with no gene match: 9. The CDR3 DNA follows: TGTGCCATCAGTGGCACGACGACTAGCGGGGTTTCCTACAATGAGCAGTTCTTC. As protein: CAISGTTTSGVSYNEQFF.

The gene calls are TRBV25-1 and TRBJ2-5; D unresolved. Per germline, CDR1 MGHDK and CDR2 SYGVNS. The CDR3 contains 14 residues. The germline V and J ends were trimmed by 5 bases and 1 base, with 11 bases remaining between them. The CDR3 DNA reads as TGTGCCAGCAGTACGTTGCGAGGCCAAGAGACCCAGTACTTC. This encodes CASSTLRGQETQYF.

The chain combines TRBV11-2 with TRBJ2-7; unclear D gene. The CDR3 runs to 13 residues. V lost 8 bases, J lost 4 bases, and 15 bases lay in between. Looked up from germline, CDR1 is SGHAT and CDR2 is FQNNGV. The CDR3 reads CASGSPLFYEQYF. The CDR3 DNA reads as TGTGCCAGCGGCAGTCCCTTGTTTTACGAGCAGTACTTC.

V usage is TRBV28 and J usage is TRBJ1-5, with D possibly TRBD1 on 5 matching bases. The V end was cut by 7 bases, the J end by 8 bases, with 12 bases between. Per the germline V gene, CDR1 is MDHEN and CDR2 is SYDVKM. The CDR3 is made up of 12 amino acids. CDR3 nucleotide sequence: TGTGCCAGCAAACAGGCGCATGAGCCCCAGCATTTT. Protein: CASKQAHEPQHF.

The genes are TRBV4-2 and TRBJ2-7; 9 nucleotides align to TRBD1. This CDR3 is built from 17 residues. From germline, CDR1 is LGHNA and CDR2 YNFKEQ. V lost 4 bases, J lost 4 bases, and 14 bases stayed unmatched. The CDR3 sequence: CASSPDRDRAKGYEQYF. The CDR3 bases are TGTGCCAGCAGCCCAGACCGGGACAGGGCGAAGGGGTACGAGCAGTACTTC.

This clone was seen only a few times. CDR3 protein: CASSEENSRTGSEAFF. The CDR3 DNA reads TGTGCCAGCAGTGAAGAAAACTCTAGGACAGGGTCTGAAGCTTTCTTT. The gene calls are TRBV25-1 and TRBJ1-1, with TRBD1 matching over 8 bases. The V gene end was trimmed by 2 bases and the J gene end by 6 bases; junction bases not matched to a gene: 11. Germline CDR1 MGHDK, CDR2 SYGVNS. The CDR3 is 16 residues long.

On this clone: Other nucleotide sequences in the sample specify the same CDR3. The chain uses TRBV28 and TRBJ1-4; 9 nucleotides match TRBD1. V was clipped by 4 bases and J by 8 bases; unmatched bases: 5. CDR3 size: 14 residues. CDR1 and CDR2 (germline): MDHEN, SYDVKM. The CDR3, as DNA: TGTGCCAGCAGTTCCGGACAGGGGAGGGAAAAACTGTTTTTT. Translating gives CASSSGQGREKLFF.

In this sample, this clone turned up a few times. V gene TRBV6-5 combines with J gene TRBJ1-1, with D unclear. Trimming cost V 2 bases and J 1 base, with 14 bases left between them. The germline V gene has CDR1 MNHEY and CDR2 SVGAGI. The CDR3 is 16 residues long. This CDR3 reads CASSYREPGKNTEAFF. CDR3 DNA sequence: TGTGCCAGCAGTTACCGGGAGCCTGGGAAGAACACTGAAGCTTTCTTT.

This clone has only a few counts. The V and J genes are TRBV30 and TRBJ2-3, with 9 bases matching TRBD2. This CDR3 is built from 14 residues. V gave up 5 bases and J gave up 5 bases; unmatched junction bases: 8. CDR1 and CDR2 (germline): GTSNPN, SVGIG (reference sequence). The CDR3 nucleotides are TGTGCCTGGGGACTAGCGCCCCGAGGAGATACGCAGTATTTT. Its protein is CAWGLAPRGDTQYF. Complete variable domain (other parts from reference TRBV30 and TRBJ2-3): SQTIHQWPATLVQPVGSPLSLECTVEGTSNPNLYWYRQAAGRGLQLLFYSVGIGQISSEVPQNLSASRPQDRQFILSSKKLLLSDSGFYLCAWGLAPRGDTQYFGPGTRLTVL.

The rearrangement joins TRBV28 to TRBJ2-5; TRBD1 agrees at 7 bases. The length of the CDR3 is 14 residues. With 5 bases clipped from V and 5 bases from J, the junction kept 8 bases outside the gene matches. CDR1 and CDR2 (germline): MDHEN, SYDVKM. CDR3 residues: CASSPQGVLETQYF. The CDR3 DNA is TGTGCCAGCAGTCCCCAGGGGGTCTTGGAGACCCAGTACTTC.